This T cell receptor beta chain was retrieved from a study of blood T cells in healthy people across ages. After removal of 5 bases from V and 5 bases from J, the junction contained 17 bases not matched to a gene. Germline values: CDR1 SGHVS, CDR2 FQNEAQ. This CDR3 has 18 amino acids. Combining a sample-barcoded 5' primer with a J-beta primer mix, a second PCR ran for about 7 to 11 cycles. Via MiXCR, TCRdb re-called the 5' RACE reads, giving one row per CDR3 protein. The data show about 690,000 distinct CDR3 sequences, with 40% to 50% seen just once and roughly 30% held by the top ten. The specimen was blood. This TCR derives from a man at least 80 years old in good health. The V and J genes are TRBV7-8 and TRBJ2-5, with 10 bases identical to TRBD2. This CDR3 is CASSPTLGASGSGETQYF. CDR3 sequence (DNA): TGTGCCAGCAGCCCCACTCTTGGGGCTAGCGGGAGCGGGGAGACCCAGTACTTC.